Below are 4 T cell receptor beta chains sequenced from a single sample in a study of blood T cell repertoires in COVID-19. The protocol was immunoSEQ multiplex PCR, while the TCRdb copy is restricted to in-frame clones and leaves out a portion. The data hold about 230,000 clones, with about four fifths observed a single time. Sequenced material: peripheral blood. The receptors derive from an elderly woman with COVID-19, enrolled during active disease.

The chain has TRBV19 and TRBJ2-7; D may be TRBD2 (5 bases). The germline gives CDR1 LNHDA, CDR2 SQIVND (reference sequence). Deletions cut 2 bases from V and 7 bases from J, with 15 bases between. The CDR3 length is 14 residues. The CDR3 bases are TGTGCCAGTAGTATATCTCGGGGAGTGGGAGAGCAGTACTTC. Encoded protein: CASSISRGVGEQYF.

This clone appeared a single time. The rearrangement uses TRBV19 and TRBJ1-2, with D unresolved. Between the trimmed V and J ends, which lost 2 bases and 1 base, there was a span of 14 bases. The length of the CDR3 is 16 residues. Germline assignment: CDR1 LNHDA and CDR2 SQIVND (reference sequence). CDR3 bases: TGTGCCAGTAGTATATCGGGTCGTGTCGATAACTATGGCTACACCTTC. Amino acids: CASSISGRVDNYGYTF.

V usage is TRBV30 and J usage is TRBJ2-4; no clear D. The CDR3 totals 12 residues. The V gene's germline CDR1 is GTSNPN and CDR2 SVGIG (reference sequence). The germline V and J ends were trimmed by 1 base and 2 bases, with 3 bases remaining between them. The CDR3 here is CAWSATKNIQYF. As DNA, the CDR3 is TGTGCCTGGAGTGCTACCAAAAACATTCAGTACTTC.

The J gene is TRBJ1-2, the V gene TRBV18, with TRBD1 matching 7 bases. Trimming took 1 base from V and 4 from J; bases not matched to a gene: 12. This CDR3 contains 17 residues. Per the germline V gene, CDR1 is KGHSH and CDR2 is LQKENI. DNA for the CDR3: TGTGCCAGCTCACCACTTGGGGACAGTCCAAGGACCTATGGCTACACCTTC. Its translation is CASSPLGDSPRTYGYTF.